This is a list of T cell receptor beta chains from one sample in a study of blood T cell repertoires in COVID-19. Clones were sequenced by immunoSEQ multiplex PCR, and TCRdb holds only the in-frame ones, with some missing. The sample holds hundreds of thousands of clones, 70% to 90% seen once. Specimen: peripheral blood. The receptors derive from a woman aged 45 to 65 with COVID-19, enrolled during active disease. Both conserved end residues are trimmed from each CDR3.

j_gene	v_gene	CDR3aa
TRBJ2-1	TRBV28	ASSFGTPGLRDLLLYNEQF
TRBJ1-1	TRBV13	ASSFYSQPLNTEAF
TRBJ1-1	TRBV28	ASSWSSGSNTEAF
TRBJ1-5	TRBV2	ASSASTGQGSNQPQH
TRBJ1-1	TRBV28	ASRGTGVTEAF
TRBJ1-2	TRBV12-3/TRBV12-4	ASRNGGGYGYT
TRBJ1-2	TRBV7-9	ASSLSVQGAILYGYT
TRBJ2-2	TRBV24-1	ATTHGAGELF
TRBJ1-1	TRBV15	ATSSQLGDTEAF
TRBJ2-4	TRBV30	AWSVKDRELSRGIQY
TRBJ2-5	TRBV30	AWNTPQETQY
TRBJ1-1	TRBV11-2	ASSRDRDTEAF
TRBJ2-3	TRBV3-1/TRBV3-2	ASSPGLADQLGTDTQY
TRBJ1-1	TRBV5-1	ASSLGQAGSTEAF
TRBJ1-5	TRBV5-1	ASSIGFDQPQH
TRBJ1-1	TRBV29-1	SVGHANTEAF
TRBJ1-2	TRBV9	ASSAPTQAPNYGYT
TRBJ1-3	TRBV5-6	ASSRDRGWSGNTIY
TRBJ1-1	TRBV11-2	ASSPSYRGAYEAF
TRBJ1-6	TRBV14	ASSLDRSSPLH
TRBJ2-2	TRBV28	ASSWTRLSGELF
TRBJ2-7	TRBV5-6	ASSLSRGEQY
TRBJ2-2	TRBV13	ASSLDSNTGELF
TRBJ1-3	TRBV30	AWSLERGGNTIY
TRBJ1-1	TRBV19	ASSTSQGSEAF
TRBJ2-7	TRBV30	AWSYRAHEQY
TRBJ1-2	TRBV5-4	ASSLEPIGGQIYGYT
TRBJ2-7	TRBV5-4	ASSLAGSQTSYEQY
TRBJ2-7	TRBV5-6	ASSLGLKNYEQY